This is a list of T cell receptor beta chains from one sample in a study of T cells after yellow fever vaccination. TCRdb reprocessed the 5' RACE reads via MiXCR and lists one record per CDR3 protein. The table has some 300,000 distinct CDR3 sequences, 8.7% seen once; the top ten hold about 3%. This specimen consisted of CD4+ T cells sorted from PBMCs, obtained 5 days after the yellow fever booster vaccination. All receptors derive from a young man who received the YFV17D yellow fever vaccine. CDR3s include the opening cysteine and the closing phenylalanine or tryptophan. The D gene is left open where the match is weak. A clone size is listed for some rows: how often the clone was seen (once, few, many), or a class if it is expanded.

cdr3_length	v_call	d_call	j_call	clone_size	cdr3_aa	cdr3_nt
13	TRBV19	-	TRBJ2-5	-	CAVRAGTRETQYF	TGTGCCGTGCGAGCGGGCACGCGGGAGACCCAGTACTTC
16	TRBV7-2	-	TRBJ1-5	few	CASSLGLRRGNQPQHF	TGTGCCAGCAGCTTAGGGCTACGGAGGGGCAATCAGCCCCAGCATTTT
12	TRBV12-3/TRBV12-4	-	TRBJ2-3	few	CASTLRSVLQYF	TGTGCCAGCACCCTTCGGTCGGTTTTACAGTATTTT
14	TRBV7-8	-	TRBJ2-2	-	CASSLVGVLGELFF	TGTGCCAGCAGCTTAGTCGGGGTTCTGGGGGAGCTGTTTTTT
19	TRBV9	TRBD1	TRBJ2-3	many	CASSDRQGQASAFTDTQYF	TGTGCCAGCAGCGACCGACAGGGTCAAGCATCGGCATTCACAGATACGCAGTATTTT
15	TRBV5-6	-	TRBJ2-7	-	CASSLPGQGAFGQYF	TGTGCCAGCAGCTTGCCGGGACAAGGTGCGTTCGGGCAGTACTTC
13	TRBV7-2	TRBD2	TRBJ2-1	many	CASRVAGTTEWFF	TGTGCCAGCAGAGTAGCCGGGACTACTGAATGGTTCTTC
16	TRBV5-1	-	TRBJ1-1	-	CASSLALGHVNTEAFF	TGCGCCAGCAGCTTGGCGTTAGGACACGTGAACACTGAAGCTTTCTTT
12	TRBV5-1	-	TRBJ2-1	-	CASCEPQGEQFF	TGCGCCAGCTGCGAACCTCAGGGGGAGCAGTTCTTC
13	TRBV7-2	TRBD1	TRBJ2-7	-	CASSLTTGVVPYF	TGTGCCAGCAGCTTAACTACAGGGGTTGTTCCGTACTTC
17	TRBV11-2	TRBD2	TRBJ2-3	few	CASSSGTLAGYRDTQYF	TGTGCCAGCAGCTCGGGGACCCTAGCGGGGTATAGAGATACGCAGTATTTT
15	TRBV12-3/TRBV12-4	TRBD1	TRBJ1-5	many	CASTHRGLSNQPQHF	TGTGCCAGCACCCACAGGGGCCTTAGCAATCAGCCCCAGCATTTT
13	TRBV4-3	-	TRBJ1-2	-	CASSQVIGDGYTF	TGCGCCAGCAGCCAAGTAATCGGAGATGGCTACACCTTC
16	TRBV6-2/TRBV6-3	TRBD1	TRBJ2-4	-	CASSRQGAAAKNIQYF	TGTGCCAGCAGTCGACAGGGGGCCGCGGCCAAAAACATTCAGTACTTC
14	TRBV6-1	TRBD2	TRBJ2-5	few	CASSSGGGGETQYF	TGTGCCAGCAGTAGCGGGGGGGGAGGAGAGACCCAGTACTTC
15	TRBV5-1	-	TRBJ2-1	-	CASSSDSSSYNEQFF	TGCGCCAGCAGTTCCGATTCTAGCTCCTACAATGAGCAGTTCTTC
13	TRBV10-2	-	TRBJ2-5	-	CASSGRGKETQYF	TGCGCCAGCAGTGGCAGGGGAAAAGAGACCCAGTACTTC
10	TRBV20-1	-	TRBJ1-2	-	CSARGYGYTF	TGCAGTGCTAGGGGCTATGGCTACACCTTC
17	TRBV11-2	-	TRBJ2-2	few	CASSPRTGVGNTGELFF	TGTGCCAGCAGCCCCCGGACGGGGGTTGGGAACACCGGGGAGCTGTTTTTT
16	TRBV7-6	-	TRBJ2-6	-	CASSLVPSAGANVLTF	TGTGCCAGCAGCTTAGTGCCCTCGGCTGGGGCCAACGTCCTGACTTTC
16	TRBV6-2/TRBV6-3	TRBD1	TRBJ1-1	-	CASSSGQGERGTEAFF	TGTGCCAGCAGTTCGGGACAGGGGGAACGAGGGACTGAAGCTTTCTTT
13	TRBV6-4	TRBD1	TRBJ2-1	many	CASSDSDRGEQFF	TGTGCCAGCAGTGACTCGGACAGGGGTGAGCAGTTCTTC
13	TRBV20-1	-	TRBJ1-6	few	CSAGTAANSPLHF	TGCAGTGCGGGTACCGCAGCTAATTCACCCCTCCACTTT
17	TRBV3-2	-	TRBJ2-5	few	CASSQFSGDPSGETQYF	TGTGCCAGCAGCCAATTTAGCGGGGACCCCTCGGGGGAGACCCAGTACTTC
13	TRBV12-3/TRBV12-4	TRBD1	TRBJ1-5	few	CAIGQGNHQPQHF	TGTGCCATTGGACAGGGGAATCACCAGCCCCAGCATTTT
15	TRBV20-1	-	TRBJ2-2	few	CSARDWTVGMGELFF	TGCAGTGCTAGAGACTGGACAGTGGGAATGGGGGAGCTGTTTTTT
16	TRBV7-2	TRBD2	TRBJ2-5	-	CASSLWASGGEETQYF	TGTGCCAGCAGCTTATGGGCTAGCGGGGGGGAAGAGACCCAGTACTTC
15	TRBV6-5	-	TRBJ2-5	-	CASSYSYRGPETQYF	TGTGCCAGCAGTTACTCGTATCGGGGACCGGAGACCCAGTACTTC
15	TRBV3-1	-	TRBJ2-6	-	CASSQRGTGANVLTF	TGTGCCAGCAGCCAGCGGGGTACTGGGGCCAACGTCCTGACTTTC
14	TRBV7-8	-	TRBJ2-4	many	CASSLDHRQNTQYF	TGTGCCAGCAGCTTAGATCACAGGCAAAACACTCAGTACTTC
16	TRBV4-1	TRBD1	TRBJ1-5	few	CASSRGQGLVDQPQHF	TGCGCCAGCAGCCGGGGACAGGGGTTGGTGGATCAGCCCCAGCATTTT
15	TRBV5-6	-	TRBJ1-5	few	CASSFGLQNNQPQHF	TGTGCCAGCAGCTTCGGGCTCCAGAACAATCAGCCCCAGCATTTT
14	TRBV11-2	-	TRBJ2-3	few	CASSLDLGTDTQYF	TGTGCCAGCAGCTTAGATCTGGGCACAGATACGCAGTATTTT
17	TRBV20-1	-	TRBJ1-5	-	CSASGWERGKSNQPQHF	TGCAGTGCTAGCGGTTGGGAAAGGGGGAAAAGCAATCAGCCCCAGCATTTT
12	TRBV24-1	-	TRBJ2-1	few	CATSAWNGEQFF	TGTGCCACCAGTGCGTGGAATGGTGAGCAGTTCTTC
13	TRBV7-9	-	TRBJ1-5	few	CASSPTQNQPQHF	TGTGCCAGCAGCCCCACACAGAATCAGCCCCAGCATTTT
15	TRBV6-2/TRBV6-3	TRBD1	TRBJ1-5	-	CASSPVRGLGQPQHF	TGTGCCAGCAGTCCGGTCAGGGGGCTGGGGCAGCCCCAGCATTTT
16	TRBV29-1	-	TRBJ2-6	-	CSVETGGLSGANVLTF	TGCAGCGTTGAAACGGGGGGCCTCTCTGGGGCCAACGTCCTGACTTTC
13	TRBV19	-	TRBJ1-1	few	CASKIGAYTEAFF	TGTGCCAGTAAAATTGGGGCATACACTGAAGCTTTCTTT
13	TRBV18	-	TRBJ1-5	-	CASSTDKNQPQHF	TGTGCCAGCTCAACGGACAAGAATCAGCCCCAGCATTTT
17	TRBV18	TRBD2	TRBJ2-3	-	CASSTSGGRGSTGTQYF	TGTGCCAGCTCTACTAGCGGTGGCCGAGGGAGCACGGGTACGCAGTATTTT
15	TRBV18	TRBD2	TRBJ2-3	-	CASSASGRSTDTQYF	TGTGCCAGCTCAGCTAGCGGGAGAAGCACAGATACGCAGTATTTT
11	TRBV11-2	-	TRBJ2-1	few	CASSRGYEQFF	TGTGCCAGCAGTAGGGGGTATGAGCAGTTCTTC
13	TRBV12-3/TRBV12-4	TRBD1	TRBJ1-2	few	CASSFPGGFGYTF	TGTGCCAGCAGTTTCCCAGGGGGGTTTGGCTACACCTTC
18	TRBV12-3/TRBV12-4	TRBD1	TRBJ1-5	many	CASTPAYRGLASNQPQHF	TGTGCCAGCACCCCGGCCTACAGGGGGCTAGCGAGCAATCAGCCCCAGCATTTT
13	TRBV20-1	-	TRBJ2-3	few	CSARELSTDTQYF	TGCAGTGCCCGGGAGCTGAGCACAGATACGCAGTATTTT
15	TRBV11-2	-	TRBJ2-5	-	CASSPRPGGGETQYF	TGTGCCAGCAGCCCCCGACCTGGAGGGGGAGAGACCCAGTACTTC
13	TRBV5-1	-	TRBJ2-1	-	CASSSGRGNEQFF	TGCGCCAGCAGCTCGGGTCGTGGCAATGAGCAGTTCTTC
15	TRBV2	TRBD1	TRBJ1-5	few	CASSWDRGGNQPQHF	TGTGCCAGCAGCTGGGACAGGGGAGGCAATCAGCCCCAGCATTTT
13	TRBV7-2	-	TRBJ2-1	many	CASSPFTSSVQFF	TGTGCCAGCAGCCCCTTTACTAGTTCTGTGCAGTTCTTC
12	TRBV11-2	-	TRBJ2-3	-	CASSLDQGTQYF	TGTGCCAGCAGCTTAGATCAGGGTACGCAGTATTTT